The 9 T cell receptor beta chains given below trace back to one sample, sequenced in a study of cytomegalovirus exposure and HLA in healthy donors (dated by TCRdb to 2016 to 2017). Libraries came from the immunoSEQ multiplex PCR assay. TCRdb mirrors the immuneACCESS table, restricted to in-frame sequences. Some clones are absent from its copies; in checked studies, under half trace to an unresolved V gene, and the reason for the others is unknown. Within this sample are more than 85,000 clones, with more than 85% of them counted one time only. The ten largest clonotypes hold 4% of the sample. Material: PBMCs. These receptors were obtained from a woman aged 18 to 35 in good health and CMV-seropositive.

The chain carries TRBV1 and TRBJ2-7; the DNA was not compared with TRBD1, the D call given in the table. TRBV1 is recorded as a pseudogene. The CDR3 spans 14 residues. CDR3 nucleotides: TGCACCAGCAGGTGCAACAGGGGAAACTACGAGCAGTACTTC. Protein product: CTSRCNRGNYEQYF.

This chain uses TRBV5-1 with TRBJ1-5; the D gene is possibly TRBD1 (5 bases). CDR1 is SGHRS and CDR2 is YFSETQ in the germline V gene. The CDR3 spans 16 residues. Trimming shortened V by 0 bases and J by 2 bases, and 12 bases separated the two germline ends. The CDR3 coding sequence is TGCGCCAGCAGCTTGGGTCCTACGGGGGGCAATCAGCCCCAGCATTTT. This codes for CASSLGPTGGNQPQHF.

The rearrangement links TRBV5-1 to TRBJ2-7; no clear D. Germline V CDR1 and CDR2: SGHRS, YFSETQ. The CDR3 totals 13 residues. Trimming left V 6 bases short and J 5 bases short, with 15 bases between. The CDR3 coding sequence is TGCGCCAGCACTGAGGTGAGAGGCGACGAGCAGTACTTC. Amino acids: CASTEVRGDEQYF. Full variable domain (remainder filled in from reference TRBV5-1 and TRBJ2-7): KAGVTQTPRYLIKTRGQQVTLSCSPISGHRSVSWYQQTPGQGLQFLFEYFSETQRNKGNFPGRFSGRQFSNSRSEMNVSTLELGDSALYLCASTEVRGDEQYFGPGTRLTVT.

The chain recombines TRBV28 with TRBJ2-4; D is undetermined. Trimming took 5 bases from V and 0 from J, leaving 2 bases between them. The CDR3 covers 12 residues. The germline V gene encodes CDR1 MDHEN and CDR2 SYDVKM. DNA for the CDR3: TGTGCCAGCAGTCTAGCCAAAAACATTCAGTACTTC. This sequence encodes CASSLAKNIQYF.

The rearrangement joins TRBV5-1 to TRBJ2-1; TRBD1 agrees at 8 bases. With 4 bases clipped from V and 2 bases from J, the junction kept 5 bases outside the gene matches. CDR1 is SGHRS, CDR2 YFSETQ, per germline. This CDR3 comprises 15 residues. The CDR3 loop is CASSSRTGPYNEQFF. The CDR3 region has the DNA TGCGCCAGCAGCAGCCGGACAGGGCCCTACAATGAGCAGTTCTTC.

The chain joins TRBV6-5 to TRBJ1-1; D call uncertain. Germline values: CDR1 MNHEY, CDR2 SVGAGI. This CDR3 is built from 14 residues. The ends were cut back, 0 bases at V and 4 bases at J, with 9 bases in the middle. The CDR3 here is CASSYSRVSTEAFF. The CDR3 DNA is TGTGCCAGCAGTTACTCGAGAGTTAGCACTGAAGCTTTCTTT.

The chain employs TRBV30 and TRBJ2-1; 10 bases are a match to TRBD2. J was trimmed by 7 bases and V by 1 base; bases with no gene match: 7. CDR3 size: 15 residues. Germline CDR1 reads GTSNPN; CDR2 reads SVGIG (reference sequence). The CDR3 nucleotides are TGTGCCTGGAGTGAGAAGCGGGAGGGCCAAAATGAGCAGTTCTTC. It is translated as CAWSEKREGQNEQFF. Full variable domain (outside the CDR3, taken from reference TRBV30 and TRBJ2-1): SQTIHQWPATLVQPVGSPLSLECTVEGTSNPNLYWYRQAAGRGLQLLFYSVGIGQISSEVPQNLSASRPQDRQFILSSKKLLLSDSGFYLCAWSEKREGQNEQFFGPGTRLTVL.

This chain links TRBV7-8 with TRBJ2-7, with D perhaps TRBD1 (8 bases). Trimming left V 7 bases short and J 5 bases short, with 18 bases between. The V gene's germline CDR1 is SGHVS and CDR2 FQNEAQ. The CDR3 extends over 14 amino acids. The CDR3 region is CASTKRDRKHEQYF. CDR3 sequence (DNA): TGTGCCAGCACGAAGCGGGACAGGAAACACGAGCAGTACTTC.

This chain links TRBV5-4 with TRBJ2-2; 9 nucleotides agree with TRBD2. V shed 2 bases, J shed 0 bases, and the junction held 8 bases outside the gene matches. CDR3 size: 18 residues. Germline V gives CDR1 SGHNT, CDR2 YYREEE (reference sequence). The CDR3 spells CASSFGSSGAANTGELFF. CDR3 nucleotides: TGTGCCAGCAGCTTTGGGTCTAGCGGGGCCGCGAACACCGGGGAGCTGTTTTTT.